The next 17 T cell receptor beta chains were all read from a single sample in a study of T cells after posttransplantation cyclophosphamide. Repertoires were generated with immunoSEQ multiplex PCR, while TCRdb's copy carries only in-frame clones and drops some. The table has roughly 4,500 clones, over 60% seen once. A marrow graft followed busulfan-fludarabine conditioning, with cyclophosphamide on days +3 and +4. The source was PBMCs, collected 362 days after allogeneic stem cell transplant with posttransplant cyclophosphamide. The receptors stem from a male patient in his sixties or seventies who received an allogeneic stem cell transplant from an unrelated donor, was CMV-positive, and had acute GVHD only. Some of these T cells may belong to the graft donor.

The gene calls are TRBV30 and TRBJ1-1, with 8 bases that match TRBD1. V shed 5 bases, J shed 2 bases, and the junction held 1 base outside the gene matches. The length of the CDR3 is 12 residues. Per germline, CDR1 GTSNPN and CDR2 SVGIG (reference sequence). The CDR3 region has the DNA TGTGCCTGGGGACAGGGAAACACTGAAGCTTTCTTT. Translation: CAWGQGNTEAFF. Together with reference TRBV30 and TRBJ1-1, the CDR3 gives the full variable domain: SQTIHQWPATLVQPVGSPLSLECTVEGTSNPNLYWYRQAAGRGLQLLFYSVGIGQISSEVPQNLSASRPQDRQFILSSKKLLLSDSGFYLCAWGQGNTEAFFGQGTRLTVV.

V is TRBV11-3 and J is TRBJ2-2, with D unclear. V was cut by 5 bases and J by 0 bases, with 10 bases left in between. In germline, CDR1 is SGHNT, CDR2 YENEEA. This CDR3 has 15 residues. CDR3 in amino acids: CASSTKNANTGELFF. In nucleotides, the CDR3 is TGTGCCAGCAGCACTAAGAACGCGAACACCGGGGAGCTGTTTTTT.

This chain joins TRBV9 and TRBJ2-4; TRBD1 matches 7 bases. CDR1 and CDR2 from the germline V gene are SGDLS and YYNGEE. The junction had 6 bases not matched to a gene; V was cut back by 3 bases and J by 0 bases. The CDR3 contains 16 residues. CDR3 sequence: CASSARDSLAKNIQYF. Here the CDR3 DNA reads TGTGCCAGCAGCGCCCGGGACAGCTTAGCCAAAAACATTCAGTACTTC.

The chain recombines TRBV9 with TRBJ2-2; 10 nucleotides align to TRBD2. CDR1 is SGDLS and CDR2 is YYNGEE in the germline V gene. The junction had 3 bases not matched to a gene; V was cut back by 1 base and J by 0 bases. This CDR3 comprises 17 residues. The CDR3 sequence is CASSVPAGGPNTGELFF. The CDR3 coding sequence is TGTGCCAGCAGCGTACCAGCGGGGGGGCCGAACACCGGGGAGCTGTTTTTT.

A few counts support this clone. The CDR3 region has the DNA TGTGCCAGCAAAGGACTAGCGGGGGGGCGGGAGACCCAGTACTTC. Translation gives CASKGLAGGRETQYF. J is TRBJ2-5 and V is TRBV6-4; TRBD2 matches 15 bases. J lost 5 bases, V lost 7 bases, and 5 bases had no gene match. The CDR3 has 15 amino acids. CDR1 MRHNA and CDR2 SNTAGT come from the germline V gene.

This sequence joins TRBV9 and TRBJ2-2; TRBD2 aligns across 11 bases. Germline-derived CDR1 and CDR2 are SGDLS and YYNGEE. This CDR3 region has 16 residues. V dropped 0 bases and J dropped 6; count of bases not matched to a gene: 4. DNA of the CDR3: TGTGCCAGCAGCGTAGGTCTAGCGGGAGGCGCCGGGGAGCTGTTTTTT. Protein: CASSVGLAGGAGELFF.

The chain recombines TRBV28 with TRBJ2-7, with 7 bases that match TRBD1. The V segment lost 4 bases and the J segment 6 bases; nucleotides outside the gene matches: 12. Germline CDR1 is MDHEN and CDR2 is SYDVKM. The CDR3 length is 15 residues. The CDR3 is CASSSRTGSRVEQYF. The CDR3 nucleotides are TGTGCCAGCAGTTCCCGGACAGGCTCGAGGGTCGAGCAGTACTTC.

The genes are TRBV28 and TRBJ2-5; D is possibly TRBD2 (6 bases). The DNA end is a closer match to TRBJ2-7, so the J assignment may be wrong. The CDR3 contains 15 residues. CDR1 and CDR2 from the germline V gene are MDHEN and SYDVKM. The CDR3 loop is CASTPMGGDSYEQYF. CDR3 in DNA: TGTGCCAGCACCCCCATGGGCGGGGACTCCTACGAGCAGTACTTC.

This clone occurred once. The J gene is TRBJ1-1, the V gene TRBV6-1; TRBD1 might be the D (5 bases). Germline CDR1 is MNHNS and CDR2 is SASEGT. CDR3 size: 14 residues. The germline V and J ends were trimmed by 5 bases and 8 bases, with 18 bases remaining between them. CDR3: CASSSRTGLREAFF. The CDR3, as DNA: TGTGCCAGCAGTTCCCGAACAGGCTTGAGAGAAGCTTTCTTT.

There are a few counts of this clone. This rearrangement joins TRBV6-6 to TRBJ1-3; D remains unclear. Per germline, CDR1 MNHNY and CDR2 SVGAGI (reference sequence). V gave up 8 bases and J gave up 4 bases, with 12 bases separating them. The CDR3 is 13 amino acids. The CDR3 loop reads CASGREGGNTIYF. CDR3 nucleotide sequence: TGTGCCAGCGGGAGGGAAGGGGGAAACACCATATATTTT.

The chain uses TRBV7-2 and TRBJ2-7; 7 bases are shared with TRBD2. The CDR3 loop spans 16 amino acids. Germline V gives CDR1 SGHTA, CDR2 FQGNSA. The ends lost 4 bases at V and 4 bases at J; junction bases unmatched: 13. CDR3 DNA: TGTGCCAGCAGCTCCATGGGCGGGGGAACCGGGTACGAGCAGTACTTC. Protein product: CASSSMGGGTGYEQYF.

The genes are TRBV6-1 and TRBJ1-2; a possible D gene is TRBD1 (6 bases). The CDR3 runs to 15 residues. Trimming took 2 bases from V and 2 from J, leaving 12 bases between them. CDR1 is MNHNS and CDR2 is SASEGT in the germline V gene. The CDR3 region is CASSERQVQNYGYTF. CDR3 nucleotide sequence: TGTGCCAGCAGTGAACGACAGGTTCAAAACTATGGCTACACCTTC.

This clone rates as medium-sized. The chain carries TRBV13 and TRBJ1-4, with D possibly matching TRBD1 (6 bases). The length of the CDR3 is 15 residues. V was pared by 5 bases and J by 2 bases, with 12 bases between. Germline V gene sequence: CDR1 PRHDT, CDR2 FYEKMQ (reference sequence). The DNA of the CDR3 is TGTGCCAGCAGCCCCAGGACAGAGACTAATGAAAAACTGTTTTTT. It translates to CASSPRTETNEKLFF.

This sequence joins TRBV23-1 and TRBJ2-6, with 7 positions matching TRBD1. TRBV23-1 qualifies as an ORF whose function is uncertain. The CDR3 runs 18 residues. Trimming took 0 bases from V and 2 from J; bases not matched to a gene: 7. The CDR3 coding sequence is TGCGCCAGCAGTCAATCCGGGACAGTCCGTCCTGGGGCCAACGTCCTGACTTTC. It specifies CASSQSGTVRPGANVLTF.

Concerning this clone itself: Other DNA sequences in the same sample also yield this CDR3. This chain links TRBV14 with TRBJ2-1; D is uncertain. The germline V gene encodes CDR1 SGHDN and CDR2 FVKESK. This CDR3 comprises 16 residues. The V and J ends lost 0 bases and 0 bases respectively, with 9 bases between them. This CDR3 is CASSQDPTDSYNEQFF. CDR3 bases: TGTGCCAGCAGCCAAGATCCCACTGACTCCTACAATGAGCAGTTCTTC.

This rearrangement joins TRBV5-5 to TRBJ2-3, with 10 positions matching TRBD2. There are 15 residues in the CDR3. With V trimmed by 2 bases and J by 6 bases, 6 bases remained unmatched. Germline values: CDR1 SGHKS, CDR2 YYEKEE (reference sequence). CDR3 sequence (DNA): TGTGCCAGCAGCTTCATAGCGGGGGGCCGGGATACGCAGTATTTT. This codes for CASSFIAGGRDTQYF. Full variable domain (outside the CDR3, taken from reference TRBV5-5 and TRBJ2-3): DAGVTQSPTHLIKTRGQQVTLRCSPISGHKSVSWYQQVLGQGPQFIFQYYEKEERGRGNFPDRFSARQFPNYSSELNVNALLLGDSALYLCASSFIAGGRDTQYFGPGTRLTVL.

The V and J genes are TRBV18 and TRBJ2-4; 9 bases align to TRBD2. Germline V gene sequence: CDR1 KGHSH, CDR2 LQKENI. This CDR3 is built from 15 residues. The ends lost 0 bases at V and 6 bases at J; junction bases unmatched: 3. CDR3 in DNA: TGTGCCAGCTCACCACCTGCAGCGGGGGGAAACATTCAGTACTTC. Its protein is CASSPPAAGGNIQYF.